The present T cell receptor (beta chain) was sequenced within a study of cytomegalovirus exposure and HLA in healthy donors. To note about this clone: Its target is not known.

This CDR3 is built from 17 residues. The germline CDR1 and CDR2 sequences are SGHNT and YENEEA. Trimming cost V 4 bases and J 5 bases; bases outside gene matches: 15. Study observations and caveats: Listed as cytomegalovirus-associated were 150 or so TCR beta chains. CMV antigen specificity was confirmed in vitro for a few CMV-associated chains.

Profiling relied on immunoSEQ multiplex PCR, and the TCRdb table lists in-frame clones only, not all of them. The sample includes more than 140,000 clones, roughly 91% of them seen just once. The donors belonged to the approximately 120-subject validation cohort, separate from the 666-subject first cohort. V usage is TRBV11-3 and J usage is TRBJ2-3, with 7 bases identical to TRBD2. The sequence came from a young woman in good health and CMV-seropositive. Sequencing was done on a sample of PBMCs. This CDR3 is CASSYDEGGPGRDTQYF. The CDR3 DNA reads as TGTGCCAGCAGCTACGATGAGGGAGGGCCGGGCAGAGATACGCAGTATTTT.